This T cell receptor (beta chain) was sequenced for a study of blood T cell repertoires in COVID-19. Study details: Nucleic acid was either cDNA or gDNA, and it came from T cells, B-cell-depleted T cells, or PBMCs.

The germline V and J ends were trimmed by 8 bases and 0 bases, with 10 bases remaining between them. The germline V gene encodes CDR1 SNHLY and CDR2 FYNNEI. The CDR3 extends over 13 amino acids. Produced via immunoSEQ multiplex PCR; TCRdb's table is partial and in-frame only. Of under 300,000 clones listed, roughly nine tenths are singletons. The sample taken for sequencing was PBMCs or T cells enriched from blood (not recorded which). This chain connects TRBV2 to TRBJ1-1, with D perhaps TRBD1 (5 bases). The receptor comes from a human donor in a cohort exposed to, infected with or recovered from COVID-19 (not recorded which). The donor label of this sample is uncertain. The DNA for the CDR3 is TGTGCCAGCTCTGGGGCTTTGAACACTGAAGCTTTCTTT. Its protein is CASSGALNTEAFF.